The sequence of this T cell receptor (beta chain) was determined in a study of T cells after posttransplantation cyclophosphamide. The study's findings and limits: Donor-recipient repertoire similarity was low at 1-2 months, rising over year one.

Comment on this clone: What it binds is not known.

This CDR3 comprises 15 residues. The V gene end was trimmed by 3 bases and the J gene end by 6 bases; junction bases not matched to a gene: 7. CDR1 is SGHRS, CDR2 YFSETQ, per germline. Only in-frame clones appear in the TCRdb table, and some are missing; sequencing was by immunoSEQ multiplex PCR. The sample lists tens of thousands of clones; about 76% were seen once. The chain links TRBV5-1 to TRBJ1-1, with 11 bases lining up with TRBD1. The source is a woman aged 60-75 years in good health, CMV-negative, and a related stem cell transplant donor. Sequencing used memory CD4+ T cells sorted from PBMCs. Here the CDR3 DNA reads TGCGCCAGCAGCTCCCAGGGACAGGGGGTTTCTGAAGCTTTCTTT. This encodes CASSSQGQGVSEAFF. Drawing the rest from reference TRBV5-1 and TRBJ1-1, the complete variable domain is KAGVTQTPRYLIKTRGQQVTLSCSPISGHRSVSWYQQTPGQGLQFLFEYFSETQRNKGNFPGRFSGRQFSNSRSEMNVSTLELGDSALYLCASSSQGQGVSEAFFGQGTRLTVV.